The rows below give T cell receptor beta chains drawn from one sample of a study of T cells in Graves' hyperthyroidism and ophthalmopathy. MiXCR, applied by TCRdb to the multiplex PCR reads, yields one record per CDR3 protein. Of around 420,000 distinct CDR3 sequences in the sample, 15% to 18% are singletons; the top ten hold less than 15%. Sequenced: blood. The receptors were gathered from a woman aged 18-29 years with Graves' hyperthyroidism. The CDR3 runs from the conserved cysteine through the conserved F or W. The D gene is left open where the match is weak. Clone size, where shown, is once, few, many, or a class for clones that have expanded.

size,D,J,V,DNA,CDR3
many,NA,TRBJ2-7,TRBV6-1,TGTGCCAGCCGGGGACGGTCCTCCTACGAGCAGTACTTC,CASRGRSSYEQYF
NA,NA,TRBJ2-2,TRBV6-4,TGTGCCAGCAGTGACAGGGAGAACACCGGGGAGCTGTTTTTT,CASSDRENTGELFF
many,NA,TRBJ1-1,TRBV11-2,TGTGCCAGCAGCTTAGGGTCTGGTACTGAAGCTTTCTTT,CASSLGSGTEAFF
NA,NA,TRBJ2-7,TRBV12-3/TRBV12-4,TGTGCCAGCAGTTTAGGATGCGAGCAGTACTTC,CASSLGCEQYF
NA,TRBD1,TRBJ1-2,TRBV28,TGTGCCAGCAGTCCTTCGGACAGGGGGCTTGGCTACACCTTC,CASSPSDRGLGYTF
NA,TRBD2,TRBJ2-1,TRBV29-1,TGCAGCGTTAGCGGGAGTAGGACCAATGAGCAGTTCTTC,CSVSGSRTNEQFF
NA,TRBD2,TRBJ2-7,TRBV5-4,TGTGCCAGCAGCCCGGGGGAGGGGAGGGACGAGCAGTACTTC,CASSPGEGRDEQYF
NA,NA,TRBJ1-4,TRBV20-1,TGCAGTGCTAGAGATATGGTGCAGGGGTGGGAAAAACTGTTTTTT,CSARDMVQGWEKLFF
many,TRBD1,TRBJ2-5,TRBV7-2,TGTGCCAGCAGCTCTAGACAGGGACAAGAGACCCAGTACTTC,CASSSRQGQETQYF
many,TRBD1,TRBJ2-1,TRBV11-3,TGTGCCAGCAGCCTCGGGACAGGTGTTTACAATGAGCAGTTCTTC,CASSLGTGVYNEQFF
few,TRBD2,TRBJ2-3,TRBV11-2,TGTGCCAGCAGCCCGGGACTAGCGGGGGAAATTACGCAGTATTTT,CASSPGLAGEITQYF
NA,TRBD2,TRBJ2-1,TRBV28,TGTGCCAGCAGTGCGGTGACTAGCCTGCGGGGTTACAATGAGCAGTTCTTC,CASSAVTSLRGYNEQFF
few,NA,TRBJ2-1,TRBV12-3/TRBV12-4,TGTGCCAGCAGTGAGAACTACAATGAGCAGTTCTTC,CASSENYNEQFF
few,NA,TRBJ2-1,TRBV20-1,TGCAGTGCTAGAGATTTGGGGGTTTTCAATGAGCAGTTCTTC,CSARDLGVFNEQFF
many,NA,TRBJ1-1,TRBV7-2,TGTGCCAGCAGCTTAGGGCTCGGACCTCCGGGATTTAGGTCCGGGAACACTGAAGCTTTCTTT,CASSLGLGPPGFRSGNTEAFF
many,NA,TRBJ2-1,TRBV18,TGTGCCAGCTCTCGTACGGACCCCCCCTACAATGAGCAGTTCTTC,CASSRTDPPYNEQFF
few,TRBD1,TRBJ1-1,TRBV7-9,TGTGCCAGCAGCCCACGGACAGGGGGGATGAACACTGAAGCTTTCTTT,CASSPRTGGMNTEAFF
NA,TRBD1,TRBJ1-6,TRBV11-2,TGTGCCAGCAGCCGTAGACAGGGCAATAATTCACCCCTCCACTTT,CASSRRQGNNSPLHF
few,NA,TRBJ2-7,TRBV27,TGTGCCAGCAGTTTTAACACCGCCTACGAGCAGTACTTC,CASSFNTAYEQYF
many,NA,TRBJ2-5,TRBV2,TGTGCCAGCACTTCCGGGCGCGTCGGGGAGACCCAGTACTTC,CASTSGRVGETQYF
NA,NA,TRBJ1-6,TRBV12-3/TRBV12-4,TGTGCCAGCAAAGGGGGGACACACAGAAATAATTCACCCCTCCACTTT,CASKGGTHRNNSPLHF
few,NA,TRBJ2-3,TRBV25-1,TGTGCCAGCAGTGACCGGCCAGGGGGACTCACAGATACGCAGTATTTT,CASSDRPGGLTDTQYF
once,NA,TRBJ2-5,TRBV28,TGTGCTGGAGGGGGTGGTGGGCAAGAGACCCAGTACTTC,CAGGGGGQETQYF
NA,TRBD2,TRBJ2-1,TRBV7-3,TGTGCCAGCAGCTTAAGATTCGCTAGCGGGAAGGGGGGTGAGCAGTTCTTC,CASSLRFASGKGGEQFF
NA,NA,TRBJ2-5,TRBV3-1,TGTGCCAGCAGCCAGATCGGACACCTAAAAGAGACCCAGTACTTC,CASSQIGHLKETQYF
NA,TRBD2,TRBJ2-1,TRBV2,TGTGCCAGCAGCGCAAGGGGACTAGCGGGAGTGGCCTACAATGAGCAGTTCTTC,CASSARGLAGVAYNEQFF
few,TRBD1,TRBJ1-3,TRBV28,TGTGCCACCAGACAGGGCCACTCTGGAAACACCATATATTTT,CATRQGHSGNTIYF
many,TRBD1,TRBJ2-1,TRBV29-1,TGCAGCGTGGACAGGGAGCTTGCCTACAATGAGCAGTTCTTC,CSVDRELAYNEQFF
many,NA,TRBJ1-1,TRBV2,TGTGCCAGCAGCCCAGGGTTGAACACTGAAGCTTTCTTT,CASSPGLNTEAFF
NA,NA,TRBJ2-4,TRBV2,TGTGCCAGCAGTGAGACTGGGAACATTCAGTACTTC,CASSETGNIQYF
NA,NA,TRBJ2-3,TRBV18,TGTGCCAGCTCACCCTTGGCGGTCCAATTCTCCACAGATACGCAGTATTTT,CASSPLAVQFSTDTQYF
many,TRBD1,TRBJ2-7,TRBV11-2,TGTGCCAGCAGCCTTAGGGGACAGGCGAGCTCCTACGAGCAGTACTTC,CASSLRGQASSYEQYF
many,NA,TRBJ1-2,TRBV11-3,TGTGCCAGCACCCCGCGGGGAGCTAACTATGGCTACACCTTC,CASTPRGANYGYTF
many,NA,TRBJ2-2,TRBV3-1,TGTGCCAGCAGCCCAGAAAGGCTGGCCGGGGAGCTGTTTTTT,CASSPERLAGELFF
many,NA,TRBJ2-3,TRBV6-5,TGTGCCAGCAGTTACTCGAAGAGCCCCTCCACCGATACGCAGTATTTT,CASSYSKSPSTDTQYF
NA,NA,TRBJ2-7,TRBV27,TGTGCCAGCAGTTCTATTCGGATGAGCGATACCTACGAGCAGTACTTC,CASSSIRMSDTYEQYF
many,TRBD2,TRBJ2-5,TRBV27,TGTGCCAGCAGCCCCAAAGGACTAGCGGGAGTTTATCAAGAGACCCAGTACTTC,CASSPKGLAGVYQETQYF
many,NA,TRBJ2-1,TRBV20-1,TGCAGTGCTAGTTGGTGGAGGTCCTACAATGAGCAGTTCTTC,CSASWWRSYNEQFF
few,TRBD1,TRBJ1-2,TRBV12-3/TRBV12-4,TGTGCCAGCAGTCGGGCCGGAGGACAGGGCGGCTACACCTTC,CASSRAGGQGGYTF